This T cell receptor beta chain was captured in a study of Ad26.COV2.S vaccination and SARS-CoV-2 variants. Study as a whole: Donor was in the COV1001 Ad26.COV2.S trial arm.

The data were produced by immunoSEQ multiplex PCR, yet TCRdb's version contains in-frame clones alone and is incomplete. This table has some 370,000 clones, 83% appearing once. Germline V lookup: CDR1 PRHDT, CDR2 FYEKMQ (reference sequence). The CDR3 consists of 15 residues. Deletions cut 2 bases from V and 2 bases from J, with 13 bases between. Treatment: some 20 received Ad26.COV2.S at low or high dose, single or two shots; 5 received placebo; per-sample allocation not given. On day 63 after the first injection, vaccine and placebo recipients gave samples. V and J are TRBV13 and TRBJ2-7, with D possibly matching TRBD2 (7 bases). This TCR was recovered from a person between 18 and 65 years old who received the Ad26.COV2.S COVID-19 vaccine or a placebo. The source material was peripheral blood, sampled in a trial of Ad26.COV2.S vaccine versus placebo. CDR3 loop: CASSLKSGGPYEQYF. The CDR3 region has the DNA TGTGCCAGCAGCTTAAAGTCGGGGGGCCCCTACGAGCAGTACTTC.